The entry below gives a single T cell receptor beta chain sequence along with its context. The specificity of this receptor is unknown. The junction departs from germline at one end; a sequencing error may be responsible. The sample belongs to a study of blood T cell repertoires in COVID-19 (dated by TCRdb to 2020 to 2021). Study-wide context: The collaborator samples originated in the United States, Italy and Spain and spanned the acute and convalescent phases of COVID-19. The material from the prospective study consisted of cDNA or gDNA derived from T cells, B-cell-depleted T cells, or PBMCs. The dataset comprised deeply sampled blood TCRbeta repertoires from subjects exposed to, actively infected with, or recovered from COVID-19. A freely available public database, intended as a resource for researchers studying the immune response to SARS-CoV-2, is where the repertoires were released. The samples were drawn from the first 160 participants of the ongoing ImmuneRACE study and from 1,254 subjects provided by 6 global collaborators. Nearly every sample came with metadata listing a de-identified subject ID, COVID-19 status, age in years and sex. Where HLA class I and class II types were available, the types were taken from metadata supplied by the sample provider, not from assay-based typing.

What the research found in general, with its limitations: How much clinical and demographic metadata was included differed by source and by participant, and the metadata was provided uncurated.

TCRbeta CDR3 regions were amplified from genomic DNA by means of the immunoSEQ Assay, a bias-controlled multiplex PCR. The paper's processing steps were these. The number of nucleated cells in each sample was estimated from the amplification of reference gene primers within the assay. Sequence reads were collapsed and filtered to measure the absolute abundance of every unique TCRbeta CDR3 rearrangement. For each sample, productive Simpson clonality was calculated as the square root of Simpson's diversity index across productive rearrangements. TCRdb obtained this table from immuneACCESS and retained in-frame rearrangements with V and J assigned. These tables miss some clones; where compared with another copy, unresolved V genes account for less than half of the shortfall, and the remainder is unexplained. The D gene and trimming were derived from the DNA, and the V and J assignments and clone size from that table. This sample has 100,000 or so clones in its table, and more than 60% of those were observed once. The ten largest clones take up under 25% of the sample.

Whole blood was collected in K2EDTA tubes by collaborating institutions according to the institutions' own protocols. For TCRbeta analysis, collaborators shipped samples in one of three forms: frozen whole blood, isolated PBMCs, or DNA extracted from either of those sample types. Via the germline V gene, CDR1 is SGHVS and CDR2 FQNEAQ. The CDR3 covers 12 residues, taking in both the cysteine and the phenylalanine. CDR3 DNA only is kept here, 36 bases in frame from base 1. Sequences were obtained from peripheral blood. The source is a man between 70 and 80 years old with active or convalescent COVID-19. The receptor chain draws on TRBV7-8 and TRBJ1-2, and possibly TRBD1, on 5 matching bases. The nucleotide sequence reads TGTGCCAGCAGCTTAGAGGCAGGGTGGGGAATCTTC. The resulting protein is CASSLEAGWGIF.